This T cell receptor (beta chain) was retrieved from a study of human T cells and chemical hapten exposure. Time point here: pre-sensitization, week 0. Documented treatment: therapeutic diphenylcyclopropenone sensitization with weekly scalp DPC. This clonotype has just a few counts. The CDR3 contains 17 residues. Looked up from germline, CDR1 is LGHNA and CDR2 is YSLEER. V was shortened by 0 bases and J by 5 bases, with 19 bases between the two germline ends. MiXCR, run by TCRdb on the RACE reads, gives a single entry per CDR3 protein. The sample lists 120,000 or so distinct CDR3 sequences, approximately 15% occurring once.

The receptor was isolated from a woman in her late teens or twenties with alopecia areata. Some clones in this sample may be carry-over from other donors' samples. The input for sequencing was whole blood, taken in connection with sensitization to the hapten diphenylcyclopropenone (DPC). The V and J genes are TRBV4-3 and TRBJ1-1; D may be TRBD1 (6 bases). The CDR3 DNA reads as TGCGCCAGCAGCCAAGATCCTATATGGGGGGGCGAAACTGAAGCTTTCTTT. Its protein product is CASSQDPIWGGETEAFF.